This TCR beta chain comes out of a study of CD8 T cells in ankylosing spondylitis. TCRdb reprocessed the 5' RACE reads with MiXCR, giving one entry per CDR3 protein. This table holds over 130,000 distinct CDR3 sequences, roughly 44% found once. This clonotype was recorded a few times. The CDR3 sequence is 18 residues long. The V gene's germline CDR1 is MDHEN and CDR2 SYDVKM. After removal of 4 bases from V and 5 bases from J, the junction contained 19 bases not matched to a gene. V is TRBV28 and J is TRBJ2-5; 7 bases align to TRBD1. The sequenced material came from synovial fluid, either unsorted or a sorted T cell fraction (not recorded which). The TCR was taken from a male donor with ankylosing spondylitis. CDR3 region: CASSSLLYRGRSEETQYF. CDR3 DNA: TGTGCCAGCAGTTCCCTTCTTTACAGGGGTCGATCAGAGGAGACCCAGTACTTC.